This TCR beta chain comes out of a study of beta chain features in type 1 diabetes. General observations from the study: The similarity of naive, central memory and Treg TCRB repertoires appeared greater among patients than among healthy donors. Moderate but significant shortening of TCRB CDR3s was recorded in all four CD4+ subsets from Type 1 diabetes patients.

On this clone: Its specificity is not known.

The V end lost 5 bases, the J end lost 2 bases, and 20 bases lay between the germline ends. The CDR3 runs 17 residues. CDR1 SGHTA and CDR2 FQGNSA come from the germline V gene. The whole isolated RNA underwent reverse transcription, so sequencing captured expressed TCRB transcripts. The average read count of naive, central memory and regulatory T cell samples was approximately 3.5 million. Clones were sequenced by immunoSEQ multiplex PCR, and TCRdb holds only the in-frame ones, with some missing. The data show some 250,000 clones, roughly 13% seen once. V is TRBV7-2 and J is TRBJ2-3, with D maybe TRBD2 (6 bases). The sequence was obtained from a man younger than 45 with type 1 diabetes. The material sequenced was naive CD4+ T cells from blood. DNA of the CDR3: TGTGCCAGCAGCACCCCTAGGGGCCGGGAGTACACAGATACGCAGTATTTT. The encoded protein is CASSTPRGREYTDTQYF.